This T cell receptor beta chain appears in the sequencing data of a study of control samples from healthy donors and cancer patients. Only in-frame clones appear in the TCRdb table, and some are missing; sequencing was by immunoSEQ multiplex PCR. The sample records roughly 100,000 clones, about 90% being singletons. The germline V and J ends were trimmed by 0 bases and 4 bases, with 9 bases remaining between them. The CDR3 runs 14 residues. Germline loops: CDR1 SNHLY, CDR2 FYNNEI. Sequenced sample: blood. This TCR was sampled from a woman aged 18-29 years in good health. The chain joins TRBV2 to TRBJ1-1; D not resolved. CDR3 DNA: TGTGCCAGCAGTGAAGCCGTTGGCCCCACTGAAGCTTTCTTT. Protein sequence: CASSEAVGPTEAFF. The full variable domain, completed using reference TRBV2 and TRBJ1-1, is EPEVTQTPSHQVTQMGQEVILRCVPISNHLYFYWYRQILGQKVEFLVSFYNNEISEKSEIFDDQFSVERPDGSNFTLKIRSTKLEDSAMYFCASSEAVGPTEAFFGQGTRLTVV.